The 14 T cell receptor beta chains in this list originate from one sample, sequenced in a study of cytomegalovirus exposure and HLA in healthy donors. Profiling relied on immunoSEQ multiplex PCR, and the TCRdb table lists in-frame clones only, not all of them. The data contain roughly 100,000 clones, around 96% of them singletons. Source material: PBMCs. These receptors came from a woman aged 18-30 years in good health and CMV-seronegative.

The V gene is TRBV19, the J gene TRBJ1-1; a possible D gene is TRBD1 (5 bases). Germline-derived CDR1 and CDR2 are LNHDA and SQIVND (reference sequence). The CDR3 has 15 residues. The V and J ends lost 6 bases and 3 bases respectively, with 17 bases between them. CDR3 in amino acids: CASRWGPGGYTEAFF. DNA of the CDR3: TGTGCCAGTAGGTGGGGTCCGGGGGGGTACACTGAAGCTTTCTTT.

Notes on this clone: Mismatch with germline at one junction end may stem from a read error. The chain joins TRBV18 to TRBJ2-1, with 7 bases fitting TRBD1. There are 13 residues in the CDR3. Per the germline V gene, CDR1 is KGHSH and CDR2 is LQKENI. CDR3 bases: TGTGCCAGCGGACAGGAGTCGTACATTGAGCAGTTCTTC. Amino acid sequence: CASGQESYIEQFF.

The chain combines TRBV9 with TRBJ2-5, with a weak D call TRBD2 (6 bases). Germline lookup yields CDR1 SGDLS and CDR2 YYNGEE. Trimming removed 2 bases from V and 3 bases from J, with 11 bases in between. This CDR3 region has 14 residues. The CDR3 protein is CASSVEGRKETQYF. The CDR3 bases are TGTGCCAGCAGCGTGGAGGGTCGGAAAGAGACCCAGTACTTC.

This chain uses TRBV7-3 with TRBJ2-7; D ambiguous. Germline lookup yields CDR1 SGHTA and CDR2 FQGTGA. The CDR3 is 13 amino acids. The V and J ends lost 2 bases and 2 bases respectively, with 7 bases between them. CDR3 in DNA: TGTGCCAGCAGCTTAGGAGTTGCCTACGAGCAGTACTTC. Translating gives CASSLGVAYEQYF.

This chain connects TRBV5-1 to TRBJ1-1; no definite D call. Germline V gives CDR1 SGHRS, CDR2 YFSETQ. Trimming removed 1 base from V and 3 bases from J, with 7 bases in between. This CDR3 is built from 13 residues. This chain's CDR3 is CASSLQPDTEAFF. DNA of the CDR3: TGCGCCAGCAGCTTGCAACCGGACACTGAAGCTTTCTTT.

The gene calls are TRBV21-1 and TRBJ1-1; TRBD1, the table's D call, lacks a check against the DNA. TRBV21-1 is termed a pseudogene. The CDR3 sequence is 12 residues long. For the CDR3, the DNA is TGTGCCAGCAGCATGGACAGGGCTTCGACTTTCTTT. This encodes CASSMDRASTFF.

The J gene is TRBJ1-2, the V gene TRBV5-1; TRBD1 might be the D (6 bases). The CDR3 has 16 amino acids. CDR1 is SGHRS and CDR2 is YFSETQ in the germline V gene. Trimming left V 1 base short and J 6 bases short, with 19 bases between. Written as DNA, the CDR3 is TGCGCCAGCAGCTTGCTACCTGCAGGGGACGTAAATGGCTACACCTTC. Amino acids: CASSLLPAGDVNGYTF.

The genes are TRBV6-1 and TRBJ2-3, with a possible D match to TRBD2 (6 bases). The germline CDR1 and CDR2 sequences are MNHNS and SASEGT. Trimming stripped 5 bases from V and 2 bases from J, with 11 bases between. CDR3 length: 14 residues. The CDR3: CASSLSGYTDTQYF. The CDR3 DNA sequence: TGTGCCAGCAGTCTTAGCGGCTACACAGATACGCAGTATTTT.

The chain employs TRBV5-1 and TRBJ2-1, with TRBD2 matching 16 bases. V dropped 4 bases and J dropped 6; count of bases not matched to a gene: 13. The CDR3 contains 19 residues. CDR1 is SGHRS, CDR2 YFSETQ, per germline. Here the CDR3 reads CASSMAPGTSGGAVNEQFF. Here the CDR3 DNA reads TGCGCCAGCAGCATGGCACCCGGGACTAGCGGGGGGGCCGTCAATGAGCAGTTCTTC.

The V gene is TRBV6-1, the J gene TRBJ2-2; 8 nucleotides line up with TRBD2. Germline V gives CDR1 MNHNS, CDR2 SASEGT. CDR3 size: 15 residues. Trimming cost V 6 bases and J 5 bases; bases outside gene matches: 8. This chain's CDR3 is CASRPGLANTGELFF. The CDR3 DNA sequence: TGTGCCAGCAGACCCGGACTAGCTAATACCGGGGAGCTGTTTTTT.

The rearrangement joins TRBV6-5 to TRBJ2-2; D perhaps matches TRBD1 (6 bases). This CDR3 has 15 amino acids. V lost 6 bases to trimming and J lost 0 bases, with 11 bases between them. CDR1 and CDR2 from the germline V gene are MNHEY and SVGAGI. CDR3 region: CASSPGTTNTGELFF. CDR3 coding DNA: TGTGCCAGCAGCCCCGGGACAACGAACACCGGGGAGCTGTTTTTT.

The gene calls are TRBV27 and TRBJ2-1, with 8 bases that match TRBD2. CDR3 length: 15 residues. The junction had 8 bases not matched to a gene; V was cut back by 6 bases and J by 4 bases. Germline CDR1 is MNHEY and CDR2 is SMNVEV (reference sequence). For the CDR3, the DNA is TGTGCCAGCAGGGGGATAGCGGGGATGTACAATGAGCAGTTCTTC. Translating it yields CASRGIAGMYNEQFF.

The chain recombines TRBV9 with TRBJ2-5; a possible D gene is TRBD2 (5 bases). The J call may not be correct, given that the DNA end is closer to TRBJ2-7. Looked up from germline, CDR1 is SGDLS and CDR2 is YYNGEE. The CDR3 loop spans 12 amino acids. The CDR3 nucleotides read TGTGCCAGCAGCGTAGGCGAGGGCGAGCAGTACTTC. This sequence encodes CASSVGEGEQYF.

This chain connects TRBV6-1 to TRBJ2-2; perhaps TRBD1 as D (5 bases). Germline CDR1 MNHNS, CDR2 SASEGT. Trimming pared 0 bases from V and 2 bases from J, leaving 7 bases between. The CDR3 runs to 15 residues. The DNA for the CDR3 is TGTGCCAGCAGTGAAGCGGGGCAAAACACCGGGGAGCTGTTTTTT. Translating gives CASSEAGQNTGELFF.